The source of this TCR beta chain is a study of beta chain features in type 1 diabetes. Points from the study as a whole: For Type 1 diabetes patients, all four CD4+ subsets carried TCRB CDR3s that were moderately but significantly shorter. In patients and controls equally, PCR might favor templates that are shorter.

As for this clone: Antigen unknown.

The investigators reverse transcribed all of the isolated RNA, so they sequenced expressed TCRB transcripts. About 3.57 million reads per sample on average were obtained from naive, central memory and regulatory T cell samples. The protocol was immunoSEQ multiplex PCR, while the TCRdb copy is restricted to in-frame clones and leaves out a portion. Among 250,000 to 350,000 clones listed, approximately 15% were seen once. Trimming took 5 bases from V and 3 from J; bases not matched to a gene: 9. CDR1 is LNHDA, CDR2 SQIVND, per germline (reference sequence). CDR3 length: 16 residues. The chain has TRBV19 and TRBJ2-2; 7 nucleotides line up with TRBD1. This receptor was taken from a man younger than 35 with type 1 diabetes. The sample was naive CD4+ T cells from blood. For the CDR3, the DNA is TGTGCCAGTAGTTCCCGCAGGGACAGAGACACCGGGGAGCTGTTTTTT. Its translation is CASSSRRDRDTGELFF.